A selection of T cell receptor beta chains follows, all from one sample in a study of human T cells and chemical hapten exposure. TCRdb redid the calling of the RACE reads with MiXCR, one entry per CDR3 protein. This sample carries around 120,000 distinct CDR3 sequences, 12% to 15% of them seen once, and the ten largest clones take approximately 0.89%. The sample here was whole blood, taken in connection with sensitization to the hapten diphenylcyclopropenone (DPC). All receptors derive from a young man with alopecia areata. Some clones in this sample may be carry-over from other donors' samples. The CDR3 runs from the conserved cysteine through the conserved F or W. The order of the fields is V gene, J gene, D gene, clone size, CDR3 protein, CDR3 DNA. D genes are given only for firm matches. Clone size is shown for a subset of rows, as once, few, many or a class of expanded clone.

TRBV4-3	TRBJ2-3	.	few	CASSPGDTSTDTQYF	TGCGCCAGCAGTCCGGGGGACACTAGCACAGATACGCAGTATTTT
TRBV2	TRBJ2-1	.	.	CASRTDGPPGFF	TGTGCCAGCAGGACGGACGGCCCACCGGGGTTCTTC
TRBV7-6	TRBJ2-3	.	few	CASSLALTRSTDTQYF	TGTGCCAGCAGCTTAGCGCTTACTAGAAGCACAGATACGCAGTATTTT
TRBV10-3	TRBJ1-1	.	.	CAISAGTSRGAFF	TGTGCCATCAGTGCCGGGACCTCCCGGGGAGCTTTCTTT
TRBV7-6	TRBJ2-1	.	.	CASSYNDYEQFF	TGTGCCAGCAGCTACAACGACTATGAGCAGTTCTTC
TRBV6-5	TRBJ1-6	.	few	CASSYDPRSHSPLHF	TGTGCCAGCAGTTACGACCCCAGAAGCCATTCACCCCTCCACTTT
TRBV10-2	TRBJ1-2	.	many	CASSESDFSGGYTF	TGCGCCAGCAGTGAGTCGGACTTCTCAGGGGGCTACACCTTC
TRBV7-8	TRBJ2-6	.	.	CASSLGLLGANVLTF	TGTGCCAGCAGCTTAGGGCTCCTTGGGGCCAACGTCCTGACTTTC
TRBV28	TRBJ2-7	TRBD2	few	CASNRGGPTYEQYF	TGTGCCAGCAACCGGGGGGGACCAACCTACGAGCAGTACTTC
TRBV3-1	TRBJ2-2	.	.	CASSQESNTGELFF	TGTGCCAGCAGCCAAGAATCAAACACCGGGGAGCTGTTTTTT
TRBV7-2	TRBJ1-3	.	.	CASSPPRVSGNTIYF	TGTGCCAGCAGCCCCCCCAGGGTCTCTGGAAACACCATATATTTT
TRBV19	TRBJ2-6	.	.	CASEGFLGANVLTF	TGTGCCAGTGAGGGGTTCCTCGGGGCCAACGTCCTGACTTTC
TRBV7-6	TRBJ2-5	TRBD1	few	CASSRTGHAETQYF	TGTGCCAGCAGCAGGACAGGGCATGCGGAGACCCAGTACTTC
TRBV9	TRBJ1-6	.	few	CASRPGLNDSPLHF	TGTGCCAGCCGACCGGGCCTCAACGATTCACCCCTCCACTTT
TRBV5-6	TRBJ1-6	.	few	CASSFDRNSPLHF	TGTGCCAGCAGCTTTGACAGAAATTCACCCCTCCACTTT
TRBV5-1	TRBJ2-2	.	.	CASSLVLDNTGELFF	TGCGCCAGCAGCTTGGTGCTAGACAACACCGGGGAGCTGTTTTTT
TRBV20-1	TRBJ2-6	TRBD2	many	CSAPASGGSGANVLTF	TGCAGTGCCCCCGCTAGCGGGGGTTCTGGGGCCAACGTCCTGACTTTC
TRBV20-1	TRBJ1-1	TRBD1	few	CSVRDRAYSEAFF	TGCAGTGTCCGGGACAGGGCTTATTCTGAAGCTTTCTTT
TRBV6-2/TRBV6-3	TRBJ2-3	.	few	CASSYRGGRDTQYF	TGTGCCAGCAGTTACAGGGGGGGCCGTGATACGCAGTATTTT
TRBV29-1	TRBJ2-5	.	many	CSVNRQETQYF	TGCAGCGTTAATAGGCAAGAGACCCAGTACTTC
TRBV4-1	TRBJ1-5	.	.	CASSQAHDNQPQHF	TGCGCCAGCAGCCAAGCCCACGACAATCAGCCCCAGCATTTT
TRBV5-1	TRBJ2-5	.	.	CASSSAPASETQYF	TGCGCCAGCAGCTCAGCGCCGGCTTCAGAGACCCAGTACTTC
TRBV14	TRBJ2-1	TRBD2	.	CASSPRAGGANEQFF	TGTGCCAGCAGCCCTAGAGCGGGGGGGGCCAATGAGCAGTTCTTC
TRBV6-1	TRBJ1-4	.	.	CASSRAVDEKLFF	TGTGCCAGCAGCCGGGCAGTTGATGAAAAACTGTTTTTT
TRBV20-1	TRBJ1-5	.	.	CSAYSQGSNQPQHF	TGCAGTGCCTACTCCCAGGGGAGCAATCAGCCCCAGCATTTT
TRBV4-1	TRBJ1-5	.	.	CASSSPSSGLRQPQHF	TGCGCCAGCAGCTCCCCTTCTTCGGGGTTACGGCAGCCCCAGCATTTT
TRBV10-2	TRBJ1-1	.	few	CASSEVEKNTEAFF	TGCGCCAGCAGTGAGGTGGAGAAGAACACTGAAGCTTTCTTT
TRBV4-3	TRBJ1-4	.	.	CASSQFLSLEKLFF	TGCGCCAGCAGCCAATTTCTTTCCCTTGAAAAACTGTTTTTT
TRBV6-5	TRBJ2-5	TRBD1	few	CATSLWTGGETQYF	TGTGCCACCTCTCTTTGGACAGGCGGGGAGACCCAGTACTTC
TRBV19	TRBJ1-1	.	.	CASSISADNTEAFF	TGTGCCAGTAGTATATCCGCAGACAACACTGAAGCTTTCTTT
TRBV7-2	TRBJ1-2	TRBD1	.	CASSFGLRQGLTRHYGYTF	TGTGCCAGCAGCTTCGGGCTTCGACAGGGACTTACCCGTCACTATGGCTACACCTTC
TRBV23-1	TRBJ2-5	TRBD1	.	CASPYPDQGTGETQYF	TGCGCCAGCCCCTATCCCGATCAGGGGACAGGGGAGACCCAGTACTTC
TRBV5-1	TRBJ2-1	.	few	CASSLPTGGPYNEQFF	TGCGCCAGCAGCTTGCCGACCGGGGGACCCTACAATGAGCAGTTCTTC
TRBV12-3/TRBV12-4	TRBJ1-5	.	.	CASSKGLSNQPQHF	TGTGCCAGCAGCAAGGGACTGAGCAATCAGCCCCAGCATTTT
TRBV6-2/TRBV6-3	TRBJ2-2	.	.	CASSYERGLNTGELFF	TGTGCCAGCAGTTACGAAAGGGGCTTGAACACCGGGGAGCTGTTTTTT
TRBV2	TRBJ1-5	TRBD1	few	CASSGGQSGQPQHF	TGTGCCAGCAGTGGGGGACAGTCGGGCCAGCCCCAGCATTTT
TRBV29-1	TRBJ2-2	.	.	CSVSSAGELFF	TGCAGCGTTTCTAGCGCCGGGGAGCTGTTTTTT
TRBV5-1	TRBJ2-7	.	few	CASSLVAETYEQYF	TGCGCCAGCAGCTTGGTGGCGGAAACCTACGAGCAGTACTTC
TRBV4-1	TRBJ2-2	.	many	CASSQTGRTTGELFF	TGCGCCAGCAGCCAGACCGGGAGAACCACCGGGGAGCTGTTTTTT
TRBV12-3/TRBV12-4	TRBJ1-1	.	.	CASSFTFTEAFF	TGTGCCAGCAGTTTTACGTTCACTGAAGCTTTCTTT
TRBV11-2	TRBJ2-3	.	many	CASSLDWGQRDTQYF	TGTGCCAGCAGCTTAGATTGGGGGCAGAGAGATACGCAGTATTTT
TRBV11-2	TRBJ2-3	.	few	CASSKPGQRTDTQYF	TGTGCCAGCAGCAAACCGGGACAACGCACAGATACGCAGTATTTT
TRBV6-2/TRBV6-3	TRBJ2-3	.	.	CASSYRRATDTQYF	TGTGCCAGCAGTTACAGGCGGGCTACAGATACGCAGTATTTT
TRBV4-3	TRBJ2-5	.	many	CASSQDLWAGETQYF	TGCGCCAGCAGCCAAGATCTTTGGGCCGGAGAGACCCAGTACTTC
TRBV11-2	TRBJ1-1	.	.	CASSATRAAVFF	TGTGCCAGCAGCGCGACCCGTGCAGCAGTGTTCTTT
TRBV12-3/TRBV12-4	TRBJ1-2	.	.	CASSFRGSYGYTF	TGTGCCAGCAGTTTTCGGGGAAGCTATGGCTACACCTTC
TRBV28	TRBJ2-7	TRBD2	.	CASSSPSGSYEQYF	TGTGCCAGCAGTTCACCTAGCGGGTCCTACGAGCAGTACTTC
TRBV7-3	TRBJ2-2	TRBD1	few	CASSFLVLGQHTGELFF	TGTGCCAGCAGCTTTCTAGTCCTGGGACAGCACACCGGGGAGCTGTTTTTT
TRBV15	TRBJ1-5	.	few	CATSRGQAGNQPQHF	TGTGCCACCAGCAGAGGGCAGGCGGGGAATCAGCCCCAGCATTTT
TRBV20-1	TRBJ2-3	.	.	CSARTLSAHMSTDTQYF	TGCAGTGCTAGAACTTTGAGTGCACACATGAGCACAGATACGCAGTATTTT
TRBV27	TRBJ2-2	.	few	CASSPGTRNGELFF	TGTGCCAGCAGTCCCGGGACAAGGAACGGGGAGCTGTTTTTT
TRBV11-2	TRBJ2-1	.	few	CASSYPNTYSYNEQFF	TGTGCCAGCAGCTACCCGAATACCTACTCCTACAATGAGCAGTTCTTC
TRBV27	TRBJ1-5	.	few	CASSLWARDNQPQHF	TGTGCCAGCAGTTTATGGGCGAGGGACAATCAGCCCCAGCATTTT
TRBV7-9	TRBJ2-1	.	few	CASSFSRSSYNEQFF	TGTGCCAGCAGCTTTTCCCGAAGCTCCTACAATGAGCAGTTCTTC
TRBV18	TRBJ2-5	.	many	CASSTPTGFGETQYF	TGTGCCAGCTCAACTCCTACAGGGTTCGGAGAGACCCAGTACTTC
TRBV29-1	TRBJ1-2	TRBD1	few	CSVSPPGQGYNYGYTF	TGCAGCGTATCCCCACCGGGACAGGGCTATAACTATGGCTACACCTTC
TRBV5-6	TRBJ1-5	.	.	CASSGRGTNQPQHF	TGTGCCAGCAGCGGCCGGGGAACCAATCAGCCCCAGCATTTT
TRBV25-1	TRBJ1-1	TRBD1	few	CASSEYSGQGNTEAFF	TGTGCCAGCAGTGAATATAGTGGACAGGGGAACACTGAAGCTTTCTTT